The entry that follows covers one T cell receptor (beta chain) sequence. As yet, its antigen is unknown. Compared with germline, one end of the junction differs, possibly owing to a read error. This specimen belongs to a study of T cell repertoires in cytomegalovirus infection. The CDR3 has 15 amino acids. Germline V gives CDR1 SEHNR, CDR2 FQNEAQ (reference sequence). MiXCR was run by TCRdb on the reads, yielding one entry per CDR3 protein. The table shows roughly 920,000 distinct CDR3 sequences, with about 33% occurring only once. The sample in question was cultured CD8+ T cells from PBMCs, obtained from culture after CMV antigen stimulation. The TCR was taken from a human donor in good health (CMV status not recorded). Some clones in this sample may be carry-over from other donors' samples. This rearrangement joins TRBV7-9 to TRBJ2-5, with D possibly matching TRBD1 (5 bases). The CDR3 bases are TGTGTCAGCAGCTTAGTGGGCAGGGTACAAGAGACCCAGTACTTC. It yields the protein CVSSLVGRVQETQYF.